This TCR beta chain is from a study of T cells after yellow fever vaccination (dated by TCRdb to the late 2010s). Study-level background: The SMART-Seq v4 Ultra Low Input RNA kit was used to prepare libraries from fractions with low cell numbers. To track T-cell clones before and after primary and booster YFV17D yellow fever vaccination, bulk TCR alpha and beta repertoires were sequenced longitudinally. The cohort comprised two healthy male donors, one aged 18 to 30 and one aged 30 to 40 years. Blood was drawn at multiple timepoints before and after primary and secondary immunization, with bulk PBMC replicates and cell subsets isolated.

This clonotype was recorded at least ten times. What antigen it recognizes has not been identified. Base qualities are not at hand, and no much larger clone is one base apart. The intended sense of this specimen's treatment or condition label: live attenuated yellow fever vaccine strain. PBMCs were isolated from peripheral blood using a standard Ficoll-Paque protocol. CD4 and CD8 T-cell fractions were isolated with Dynabeads CD4 and CD8 positive selection kits. RNA was extracted with TriZol from bulk PBMCs, CD4 and CD8 fractions, and dextramer-positive and dextramer-negative fractions. TCR cDNA was synthesized by 5'RACE template switching, which introduced a universal primer site and unique molecular identifiers. Priming for cDNA synthesis came from both the TCR alpha and TCR beta constant segments. Library amplification used two PCR steps, and the second PCR step added sample barcodes and sequencing adapters. Sequencing of libraries was done on Illumina HiSeq 2500 (2x100 bp) or NovaSeq (2x150 bp). The original methods were these. MIGEC was used to demultiplex reads and collapse the reads into UMI consensus sequences, and MiXCR was used for V(D)J alignment. Vaccine-responding clonotypes were defined with edgeR using replicate PBMC samples, requiring FDR below 0.01 and a log2 fold change above 5 up to day 15. Each bulk clonotype received a CD4 or CD8 identity based on whether the sequenced CD4 or CD8 repertoire contained that clonotype at higher abundance. TCRdb trimmed the raw reads at Q25, called clones with MiXCR and kept productive beta chains. Duplicate CDR3 protein sequences are folded into a single record with the most common DNA and genes. The V and J calls were not made by the authors but by TCRdb's processing. Recorded for this sample are tens of thousands of distinct CDR3 sequences; about 7.4% of them occurred a single time. 25% to 30% of the sample goes to the ten largest clones.

V drops 0 bases and J drops 5 bases, leaving 8 bases in between. Counted from cysteine to phenylalanine, this CDR3 has 14 amino acids. Only the CDR3 DNA is retained, 42 bases long and in frame from the first base. CDR1 and CDR2, looked up from the germline V gene, are MGHRA and YSYEKL. Study-level results and caveats: Compared with the primary T-cell response, the secondary T-cell response was weaker but faster, peaking on day 5 rather than day 15. Because only a couple of donors were included in the study, the extent to which the findings can be generalized is limited. Most clones expanded after primary vaccination were re-detected after the booster (almost 98% of CD4 and about 88% of CD8), suggesting broad memory maintenance. A small fraction of clonotypes appeared in both the CD4 and CD8 compartments, likely as a result of convergent recombination. Because abundant contaminating clonotypes from the bulk population could be contained in FACS-sorted repertoires, computational filtering was required.

This sample comprised CD8+ T cells sorted from PBMCs, obtained approximately 16 days after the first yellow fever vaccination. This sequence originates from a man aged 18 to 29 who received the YFV17D yellow fever vaccine. The rearranged segments are TRBV4-1 and TRBJ2-1; the D gene cannot be named for sure. The CDR3 protein: CASSQDLENNEQFF. Read as DNA, the sequence is TGCGCCAGCAGCCAAGATCTCGAGAACAATGAGCAGTTCTTC.